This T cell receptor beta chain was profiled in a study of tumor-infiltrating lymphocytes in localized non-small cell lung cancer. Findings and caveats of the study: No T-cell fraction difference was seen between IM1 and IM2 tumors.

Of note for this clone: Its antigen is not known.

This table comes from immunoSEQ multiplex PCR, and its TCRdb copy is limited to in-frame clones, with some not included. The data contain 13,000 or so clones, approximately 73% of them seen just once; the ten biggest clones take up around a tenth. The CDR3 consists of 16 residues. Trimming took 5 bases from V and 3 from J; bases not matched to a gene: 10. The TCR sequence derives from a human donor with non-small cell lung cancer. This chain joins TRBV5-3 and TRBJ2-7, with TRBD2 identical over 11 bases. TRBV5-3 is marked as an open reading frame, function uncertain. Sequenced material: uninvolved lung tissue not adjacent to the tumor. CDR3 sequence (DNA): TGTGCCAGAAGAAAGCCAACTAGCGGGAGTATCTACGAGCAGTACTTC. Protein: CARRKPTSGSIYEQYF.